This TCR beta chain is drawn from a study of identical twins. Germline lookup yields CDR1 MNHEY and CDR2 SVGEGT. Trimming shortened V by 2 bases and J by 7 bases, and 12 bases separated the two germline ends. The CDR3 consists of 14 residues. TCRdb passed the 5' RACE reads through MiXCR, listing each CDR3 protein once. This sample carries about 340,000 distinct CDR3 sequences, approximately 9.1% of them seen once, and the ten largest clones take about 8.1%. There are a few counts of this clonotype. Sequencing was done on a sample of naive T cells sorted from blood. This clonotype originated in a woman aged 50 to 65 in good health. This chain uses TRBV6-2 or TRBV6-3 with TRBJ1-5; the D is unclear. The CDR3 DNA reads as TGTGCCAGCAGTTACGTGGGAGGGAGACAGCCCCAGCATTTT. Translation gives CASSYVGGRQPQHF.